This paragraph covers one T cell receptor (beta chain) sequence. In the same sample, other DNA sequences code for this CDR3. This sample was included in a study of blood T cell repertoires in COVID-19. For the study at large: Collection of acute and convalescent COVID-19 samples took place in the United States, Italy and Spain. PBMCs, B-cell-depleted T cells, or T cells were the source of the cDNA or gDNA that made up the material.

The CDR3 has 15 amino acids. Germline V gene data show CDR1 as SNHLY and CDR2 as FYNNEI. V trimming: 6 bases; J trimming: 1 base; junction bases outside the gene matches: 4. Original data processing: Nucleated cell number was recorded as an estimate derived from reference gene primer amplification. Produced via immunoSEQ multiplex PCR; TCRdb's table is partial and in-frame only. The DNA was the basis for D and trimming; V, J and clone size are from that table. The repertoire holds 150,000 to 200,000 clones, with about 74% as singletons. V usage is TRBV2 and J usage is TRBJ1-5, with 9 bases lining up with TRBD1. This sequence originates from a man in his 60s with acute or convalescent COVID-19. Sequencing used peripheral blood. CDR3 bases: TGTGCCAGCAGGGGGACAGGGATGAGCAATCAGCCCCAGCATTTT. This translates into CASRGTGMSNQPQHF.